This TCR beta chain is from a study of OX40 agonist ivuxolimab in advanced cancers. Across the whole study: Among those treated, three patients had partial responses, one with hepatocellular carcinoma and two with cutaneous melanoma. Regarding the study as a whole: Partly responding patients at 0.1-3.0 mg/kg showed some of the smallest clonal expansion. The mean number of expanded clones was higher in CD8+ T cells than in CD4+.

The timepoints at which blood was sampled were baseline, cycle 4 day 1, and cycle 7 day 1. The assay was immunoSEQ multiplex PCR, and TCRdb's table has in-frame clones only and misses some. The sample contains about 19,000 clones, 73% of which appear only once. As to this clone: The target antigen is unknown.

This TCR came from an adult with an advanced solid tumor such as melanoma, head and neck, liver or kidney cancer. Here the sequenced sample was CD4+ or CD8+ T cells sorted from blood, taken in a trial of the OX40 agonist ivuxolimab.

The CDR3 here is CASSPPNSPDTQYF. The DNA for the CDR3 is TGTGCCAGCTCACCACCTAACAGCCCAGATACGCAGTATTTT. The J gene is TRBJ2-3, the V gene TRBV18; D not certain. Per the germline V gene, CDR1 is KGHSH and CDR2 is LQKENI. CDR3 size: 14 residues. V was pared by 0 bases and J by 4 bases, with 8 bases between.